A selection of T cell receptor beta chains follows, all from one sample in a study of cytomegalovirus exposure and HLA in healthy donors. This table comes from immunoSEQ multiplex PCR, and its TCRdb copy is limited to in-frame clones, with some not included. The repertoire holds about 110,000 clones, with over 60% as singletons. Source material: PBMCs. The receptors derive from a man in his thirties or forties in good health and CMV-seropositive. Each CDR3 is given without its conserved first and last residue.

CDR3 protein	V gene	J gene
ASSSPLGDRGPQGNTEAF	TRBV5-1	TRBJ1-1
ASGSSGANTGELF	TRBV9	TRBJ2-2
ARDRVGRATEAF	TRBV30	TRBJ1-1
ASGGGSGELF	TRBV19	TRBJ2-2
ASRMWRGNQETQY	TRBV27	TRBJ2-5
ASRSRTGDNSPLH	TRBV27	TRBJ1-6
ASSEGGRGLGQPQH	TRBV2	TRBJ1-5
ASSLTREAEAF	TRBV7-3	TRBJ1-1
ASSQGTGTYGYT	TRBV4-1	TRBJ1-2
ASSYSWDRGRGREDTQY	TRBV7-2	TRBJ2-3
ASSIVATDTQY	TRBV19	TRBJ2-3
ASSSQGTSNEKLF	TRBV5-1	TRBJ1-4
SVDRTGTGGAVDGYT	TRBV29-1	TRBJ1-2
ASSEGRTSGATYEQY	TRBV4-3	TRBJ2-7
ASSSTPGKDYNEQF	TRBV5-6	TRBJ2-1
ASSRGEDQPQH	TRBV18	TRBJ1-5
ASSPNLPYEQY	TRBV7-9	TRBJ2-7
ASSLGRDFWYEQY	TRBV7-2	TRBJ2-7
ASSSTARSNQPQH	TRBV2	TRBJ1-5
AWSRQGRDEQY	TRBV30	-
ASSFGQNYEQY	TRBV27	TRBJ2-7
AWSPQGQPQH	TRBV30	TRBJ1-5
ASSPPETEQF	TRBV18	TRBJ2-1
ASSMRSGRDEQF	TRBV5-1	TRBJ2-1
ASSSGQGAYGYT	TRBV28	TRBJ1-2
ASSLRDRGRIVMAEAF	TRBV7-6	TRBJ1-1
ASSIIQNTEAF	TRBV19	TRBJ1-1
ASSAGAGTGISYEQY	TRBV9	TRBJ2-7
ASSLGGGQYNEQF	TRBV27	TRBJ2-1
ASSLTGGLGNTEAF	TRBV27	TRBJ1-1
ASSLVYLAGGSSYNEQF	TRBV5-5	TRBJ2-1
ASSQDEVRRTGVYEQY	TRBV4-1	TRBJ2-7
ASSQDPSGGADNEQF	TRBV4-2	TRBJ2-1
ASSPQGSSYEQY	TRBV18	TRBJ2-7
ASSEGDYGYT	TRBV6-1	TRBJ1-2
ASSQAVTGYGYT	TRBV4-1	TRBJ1-2
ASSLGTGSGEQY	TRBV5-6	-
SHLGRVETQY	TRBV29-1	TRBJ2-5
SVVPGNTEAF	TRBV29-1	TRBJ1-1
AWSAAEGSYEQY	TRBV30	TRBJ2-7
ASSSWGAGSNQPQH	TRBV6-5	TRBJ1-5
SVGYRGQETQY	TRBV29-1	TRBJ2-5
ASSQEAGNSPLH	TRBV4-3	TRBJ1-6
ASSLQGILPYEQY	TRBV27	TRBJ2-7